What follows are 3 T cell receptor beta chains derived from one specimen sequenced in a study of cytomegalovirus exposure and HLA in healthy donors. PCR amplification relied on 60 Vbeta primers (plus 13 Jbeta primers). Profiling relied on immunoSEQ multiplex PCR, and the TCRdb table lists in-frame clones only, not all of them. Seen here are 60,000 to 70,000 clones, 75% to 85% observed once, and the top ten hold 7.8%. The sample taken for sequencing was PBMCs. Source of these receptors: a man younger than 30 in good health and CMV-seropositive.

The rearrangement joins TRBV6-5 to TRBJ1-4; 8 positions agree with TRBD1. Germline V gene sequence: CDR1 MNHEY, CDR2 SVGAGI. After removal of 5 bases from V and 8 bases from J, the junction contained 7 bases not matched to a gene. The CDR3 contains 14 residues. In DNA, the CDR3 is TGTGCCAGCAGTGTTACAGGGGGAAACGAAAAACTGTTTTTT. Amino acids: CASSVTGGNEKLFF.

The chain combines TRBV25-1 with TRBJ1-3; 7 nucleotides align to TRBD1. CDR1 is MGHDK and CDR2 is SYGVNS in the germline V gene. V lost 6 bases to trimming and J lost 4 bases; unmatched junction nucleotides: 6. This CDR3 region has 14 residues. The CDR3 DNA is TGTGCCAGCAGCTCAGGGGGTGCCGGAAACACCATATATTTT. Translating it yields CASSSGGAGNTIYF.

The chain employs TRBV20-1 and TRBJ2-3, with 7 nucleotides matching TRBD1. The CDR3 has 11 residues. Germline CDR1 is DFQATT and CDR2 is SNEGSKA (reference sequence). The V gene end was trimmed by 5 bases and the J gene end by 10 bases; junction bases not matched to a gene: 6. CDR3 sequence (DNA): TGCAGTGCTCAGGGGGTGGGGGCGCAGTATTTT. Translating gives CSAQGVGAQYF.